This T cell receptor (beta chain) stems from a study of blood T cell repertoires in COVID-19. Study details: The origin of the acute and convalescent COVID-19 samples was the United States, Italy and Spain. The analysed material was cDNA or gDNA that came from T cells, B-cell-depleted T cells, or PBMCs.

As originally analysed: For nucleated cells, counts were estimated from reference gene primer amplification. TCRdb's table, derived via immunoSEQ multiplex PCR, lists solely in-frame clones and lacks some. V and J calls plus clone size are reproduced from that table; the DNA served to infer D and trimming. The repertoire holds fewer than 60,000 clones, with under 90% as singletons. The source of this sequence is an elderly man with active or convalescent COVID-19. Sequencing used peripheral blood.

The CDR3 DNA reads TGCGCCAGCACCCGGACTGCTTATAGCAATCAGCCCCAGCATTTT. Translating it yields CASTRTAYSNQPQHF. The J gene is TRBJ1-5, the V gene TRBV23-1; D ambiguous. TRBV23-1 falls under the ORF class, with uncertain function. This CDR3 has 15 amino acids. V was trimmed by 7 bases and J by 0 bases, leaving 13 bases between them.